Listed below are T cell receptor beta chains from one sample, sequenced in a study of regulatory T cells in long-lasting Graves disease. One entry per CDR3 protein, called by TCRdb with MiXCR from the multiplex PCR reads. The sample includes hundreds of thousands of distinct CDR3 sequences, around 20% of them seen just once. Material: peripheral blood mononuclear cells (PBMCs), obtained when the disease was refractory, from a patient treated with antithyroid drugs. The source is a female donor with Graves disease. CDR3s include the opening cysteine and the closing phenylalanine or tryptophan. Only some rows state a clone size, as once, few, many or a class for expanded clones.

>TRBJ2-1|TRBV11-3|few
CASSLGFGGVYGNEQFF
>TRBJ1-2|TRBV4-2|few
CASSQDLGGYTF
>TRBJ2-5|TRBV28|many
CASSSRWTTSLQETQYF
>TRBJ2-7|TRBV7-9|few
CASSSGTGFGEQYF
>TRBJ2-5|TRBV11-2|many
CASSSSGTSGETQYF
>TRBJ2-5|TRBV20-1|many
CSARAWGSGETQYF
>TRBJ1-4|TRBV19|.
CASTTGSEKLFF
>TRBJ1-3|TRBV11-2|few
CASRGDSGNTIYF
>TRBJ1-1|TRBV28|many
CASRIQAKATEAFF
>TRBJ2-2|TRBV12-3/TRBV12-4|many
CASSLIGWGGELFF
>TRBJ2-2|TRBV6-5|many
CASSYSTGQHTGELFF
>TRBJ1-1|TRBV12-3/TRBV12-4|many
CASSPDRGMTEAFF
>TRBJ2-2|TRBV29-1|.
CSAGGGRAQVNTGELFF
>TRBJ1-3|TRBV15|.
CATSRATGGPGNTIYF
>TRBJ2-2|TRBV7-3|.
CASSWSSSGKNTGELFF
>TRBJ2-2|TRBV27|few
CASRGLGTSGELFF
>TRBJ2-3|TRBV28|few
CASSPPVAGNTDTQYF
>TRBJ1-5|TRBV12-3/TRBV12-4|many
CASAGEGGVGQPQHF
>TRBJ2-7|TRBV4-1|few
CASSQDVAGVYEQYF
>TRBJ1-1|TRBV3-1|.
CASSRTNSEAFF